A single sample gave rise to the 8 T cell receptor beta chains below, sequenced in a study of tumor-infiltrating lymphocytes in primary liver carcinoma. TCR beta cDNA came from roughly 450 ng total RNA, primed with a constant-region primer. Three nested multiplex PCR rounds of slightly modified ARM-PCR generated TCR beta libraries. Both of the initial two PCR rounds ran for approximately 11 cycles and employed TRBV1-TRBV30 forward primers alongside a C-beta reverse primer. A single record per CDR3 protein comes from TCRdb applying MiXCR to the multiplex PCR reads. The sample lists tens of thousands of distinct CDR3 sequences; about three quarters were seen once. The roughly 17-31 mg bulk tissue piece was not sorted before simultaneous RNA and DNA extraction. Source material: liver tumor tissue from sampling region 1. Subset meaning: tumor region T1, superior pole. These receptor sequences come from a man aged 35 to 55 with primary liver carcinoma and hepatitis B virus infection.

Points on this clonotype: One junction end disagrees with the germline gene, perhaps due to a read error. This rearrangement joins TRBV10-3 to TRBJ2-3, with D perhaps given as TRBD1 or TRBD2 (5 bases each). This CDR3 is built from 14 residues. CDR1 ENHRY and CDR2 SYGVKD come from the germline V gene. The CDR3 sequence: CTISARDPGDTQYF. The DNA for the CDR3 is TGTACCATCAGTGCCCGGGACCCGGGAGATACGCAGTATTTT.

This clonotype turned up a few times. The CDR3 reads CASRNRENTEAFF. The CDR3 nucleotides are TGTGCCAGTAGGAACAGGGAGAACACTGAAGCTTTCTTT. The chain employs TRBV19 and TRBJ1-1, with D possibly matching TRBD1 (6 bases). Germline V CDR1 and CDR2: LNHDA, SQIVND (reference sequence). This CDR3 spans 13 amino acids. V gave up 6 bases and J gave up 1 base, with 9 bases separating them.

Notes on this clonotype: Just one base apart from a much larger clone, this may be a read error. This chain uses TRBV5-1 with TRBJ2-2; 14 bases agree with TRBD2. The V segment lost 6 bases and the J segment 6 bases; nucleotides outside the gene matches: 4. The CDR3 loop spans 15 amino acids. Germline V lookup: CDR1 SGHRS, CDR2 YFSETQ. The CDR3 here is CASNWGLAGAGELFF. CDR3 DNA sequence: TGCGCCAGCAACTGGGGACTAGCGGGAGCCGGGGAGCTGTTTTTT.

This clonotype is a singleton in its sample. V gene TRBV6-5 combines with J gene TRBJ1-1; D unclear. The CDR3 sequence is 14 residues long. Trimming stripped 2 bases from V and 11 bases from J, with 18 bases between. CDR1 is MNHEY and CDR2 is SVGAGI in the germline V gene. CDR3 sequence reads: CASSYGGVNTGAFF. The CDR3 bases are TGTGCCAGCAGTTACGGAGGAGTGAACACTGGGGCTTTCTTT.

By frequency in the sample, this clonotype is medium-sized (0.01 to 0.1%). This chain joins TRBV11-3 and TRBJ2-1; 7 bases line up with TRBD2. With 0 bases clipped from V and 4 bases from J, the junction kept 6 bases outside the gene matches. The CDR3 is 16 residues long. Germline V gene sequence: CDR1 SGHNT, CDR2 YENEEA. CDR3 sequence reads: CASSLDPGGLYNEQFF. The CDR3 DNA is TGTGCCAGCAGCTTAGATCCCGGGGGGTTATACAATGAGCAGTTCTTC.

A note on this clonotype: At one end, the junction sequence differs from germline, possibly due to a read error. The gene calls are TRBV6-5 and TRBJ2-1; D not resolved. CDR1 is MNHEY and CDR2 is SVGAGI in the germline V gene. This CDR3 comprises 12 residues. The chain's CDR3 is CVSSYSSHEQSF. CDR3 coding DNA: TGTGTCAGCAGTTACTCGAGCCATGAGCAGTCCTTC.

This clonotype showed up just a few times. This CDR3 is missing its conserved last phenylalanine or tryptophan, likely due to a read error. The CDR3 nucleotides read TGTGCCAGCAGCATCGAGCTTGGGGGCCCCTGGGATGAGCAGTTCCTC. Translated: CASSIELGGPWDEQFL. The chain couples TRBV4-2 to TRBJ2-1; D perhaps matches TRBD1 (6 bases). Trimming stripped 5 bases from V and 8 bases from J, with 22 bases between. The germline gives CDR1 LGHNA, CDR2 YNFKEQ. This CDR3 region has 16 residues.

A remark on this clonotype: The conserved phenylalanine or tryptophan normally closing the CDR3 is absent here, so this likely arose from a read error. Here the CDR3 reads CAWAGQTLTGELFS. The CDR3 DNA reads TGTGCCTGGGCTGGACAAACCCTCACCGGGGAACTGTTTTCC. The chain links TRBV30 to TRBJ2-2; D possibly matches TRBD1 or TRBD2 (5 bases each). The CDR3 runs to 14 residues. The germline V gene encodes CDR1 GTSNPN and CDR2 SVGIG (reference sequence).